These T cell receptor beta chains were read from a single sample in a study of identical twins. TCRdb reprocessed the 5' RACE reads with MiXCR, giving one entry per CDR3 protein. The data show around 670,000 distinct CDR3 sequences, 5.5% to 6.5% seen once. Material: naive T cells sorted from blood. The receptors shown here come from a man aged 18 to 35 in good health. Both conserved end residues are part of each CDR3. A D gene is named only where the DNA matches it firmly. For some rows the clone size is stated as once, few or many, or as a class when expanded; others skip it.

14	-	TRBV20-1	TRBD2	TRBJ2-7	CSADLAGGTYEQYF	TGCAGTGCGGATCTAGCGGGAGGGACCTACGAGCAGTACTTC
15	-	TRBV7-2	TRBD1	TRBJ2-5	CASSTERGQMGTQYF	TGTGCCAGCAGCACCGAACGGGGACAGATGGGGACCCAGTACTTC
16	few	TRBV2	TRBD1	TRBJ2-2	CASRAVDRGWPGELFF	TGTGCCAGCAGGGCGGTAGACAGGGGTTGGCCCGGGGAGCTGTTTTTT
20	-	TRBV28	TRBD2	TRBJ2-6	CASSLLELSGRASGANVLTF	TGTGCCAGCAGTTTATTGGAGTTAAGCGGGAGGGCCTCTGGGGCCAACGTCCTGACTTTC
15	many	TRBV20-1	TRBD2	TRBJ2-5	CSADDLAGTQETQYF	TGCAGTGCTGACGATTTAGCGGGAACCCAAGAGACCCAGTACTTC
13	many	TRBV29-1	-	TRBJ1-1	CSVETGLNTEAFF	TGCAGCGTTGAAACCGGTTTGAACACTGAAGCTTTCTTT
15	many	TRBV29-1	-	TRBJ2-1	CSVSFTGYSVVEQFF	TGCAGCGTTAGCTTCACCGGCTATAGCGTGGTTGAGCAGTTCTTC
15	few	TRBV5-1	-	TRBJ2-3	CASSQPGRRPDTQYF	TGCGCCAGCAGCCAACCGGGAAGGCGGCCAGATACGCAGTATTTT
13	many	TRBV6-6	-	TRBJ2-5	CASLRARQETQYF	TGTGCCAGCTTACGCGCGAGGCAAGAGACCCAGTACTTC
14	few	TRBV20-1	TRBD2	TRBJ2-5	CSARTSGWGETQYF	TGCAGTGCCCGAACTAGCGGGTGGGGTGAGACCCAGTACTTC
16	-	TRBV9	TRBD2	TRBJ2-1	CASSVEGSGRYNEQFF	TGTGCCAGCAGCGTAGAGGGTAGCGGGAGATACAATGAGCAGTTCTTC
16	many	TRBV7-6	-	TRBJ1-3	CASSLNLQFSGNTIYF	TGTGCCAGCAGCTTAAACTTGCAGTTCTCTGGAAACACCATATATTTT
14	-	TRBV27	-	TRBJ2-7	CASSLRGGVYEQYF	TGTGCCAGCAGCCTAAGGGGGGGGGTCTACGAGCAGTACTTC
12	-	TRBV6-2/TRBV6-3	-	TRBJ1-3	CASTMSGNTIYF	TGTGCCAGCACCATGTCTGGAAACACCATATATTTT
13	many	TRBV12-3/TRBV12-4	TRBD1	TRBJ2-2	CASSQGDTGELFF	TGTGCCAGCAGTCAGGGGGACACCGGGGAGCTGTTTTTT
16	many	TRBV12-3/TRBV12-4	-	TRBJ2-1	CASSPSLGVHYNEQFF	TGTGCCAGCAGTCCCAGTTTGGGGGTTCATTACAATGAGCAGTTCTTC
13	many	TRBV12-3/TRBV12-4	-	TRBJ2-7	CASSLVTPYEQYF	TGTGCCAGCAGTTTAGTGACTCCCTACGAGCAGTACTTC
14	many	TRBV20-1	-	TRBJ2-5	CSAREDGYQETQYF	TGCAGTGCTAGGGAGGATGGTTATCAAGAGACCCAGTACTTC